A few counts support the clone carrying this TCR beta chain. Antigen: not known. Germline CDR1 is DFQATT and CDR2 is SNEGSKA (reference sequence). The CDR3 extends over 15 amino acids. The germline V and J ends were trimmed by 0 bases and 10 bases, with 18 bases remaining between them. The sample comes from a study of Graves' ophthalmopathy and Graves' hyperthyroidism. Clinical symptoms and serum thyroxine were used for diagnosis; TRAb, thyroid ultrasound and orbital computed tomography were also relied on. Amplified material comprised TCR beta CDR3 regions derived from RNA transcripts. The workflow started with a first-round RT-PCR run with HTBI primers and then moved on to a second-round multiplex PCR. TCRdb called the multiplex PCR reads again in MiXCR, with one record for every CDR3 protein. The sample holds about 700,000 distinct CDR3 sequences, roughly 40% seen once. Study results and caveats: Detection in blood was also observed for most expanded thyroid clonotypes above 0.001 frequency.

The receptor's source is an adult man with Graves' ophthalmopathy. V and J are TRBV20-1 and TRBJ1-4; a weak D match, TRBD1 (5 bases). Sequencing used peripheral blood. CDR3 amino acids: CSARDLAGMRGKLFF. CDR3 bases: TGCAGTGCTAGAGATCTAGCAGGGATGAGGGGAAAACTGTTTTTT.